Below, one T cell receptor (beta chain) is given with its context. Its antigen is still unknown. 13 Jbeta primers and 60 Vbeta primers were used for the PCR. This table comes from immunoSEQ multiplex PCR, and its TCRdb copy is limited to in-frame clones, with some not included. The sample consists of more than 110,000 clones, 70% to 75% of them appearing once. The sample belongs to a study of cytomegalovirus exposure and HLA in healthy donors. Donors showed nominal health when sampled, although they likely had unrecorded immune exposures. Findings of the study overall: TCR beta chain V- and J-gene trimming was linked, in a later analysis, to a missense variant in DCLRE1C.

The sequenced material came from PBMCs. The receptor's source is a human donor in good health.

CDR3 in amino acids: CASSLRVTGSGYTF. CDR3 coding DNA: TGTGCCAGCAGTTTAAGGGTGACGGGGTCTGGCTACACCTTC. The chain has TRBV28 and TRBJ1-2; D not resolved. The CDR3 totals 14 residues. From germline, CDR1 is MDHEN and CDR2 SYDVKM. V lost 2 bases, J lost 7 bases, and 14 bases lay in between.